The clone carrying this T cell receptor (beta chain) was observed a few times. Its antigen is unidentified. This entry is derived from a study of CD8 T cells in ankylosing spondylitis. In germline, CDR1 is GTSNPN, CDR2 SVGIG (reference sequence). V dropped 5 bases and J dropped 0 bases, with 12 bases sitting between them. The CDR3 length is 14 residues. In TCRdb, the 5' RACE reads were re-called with MiXCR into one record per CDR3 protein. The repertoire holds about 340,000 distinct CDR3 sequences, with 20% as singletons. Whole-study results and caveats: Made up of roughly 8 highly homologous variants, a TCR beta motif appeared characteristic of ankylosing spondylitis blood. Some of the motif variants had earlier been found in reactive arthritis patients' fluid and blood. Disease-linked clones were CD8+ and relatively rare in peripheral blood. Clones tied to disease were said to be significantly enriched in matched ankylosing spondylitis synovial fluid.

This receptor was taken from a male donor with ankylosing spondylitis or in good health (not recorded which). Input material: blood, either unsorted or a sorted T cell fraction (not recorded which). The V call is TRBV30, the J call TRBJ2-3; D is possibly TRBD2 (7 bases). This CDR3 reads CAWSGGSSTDTQYF. Here the CDR3 DNA reads TGTGCCTGGTCGGGGGGCTCCAGCACAGATACGCAGTATTTT.